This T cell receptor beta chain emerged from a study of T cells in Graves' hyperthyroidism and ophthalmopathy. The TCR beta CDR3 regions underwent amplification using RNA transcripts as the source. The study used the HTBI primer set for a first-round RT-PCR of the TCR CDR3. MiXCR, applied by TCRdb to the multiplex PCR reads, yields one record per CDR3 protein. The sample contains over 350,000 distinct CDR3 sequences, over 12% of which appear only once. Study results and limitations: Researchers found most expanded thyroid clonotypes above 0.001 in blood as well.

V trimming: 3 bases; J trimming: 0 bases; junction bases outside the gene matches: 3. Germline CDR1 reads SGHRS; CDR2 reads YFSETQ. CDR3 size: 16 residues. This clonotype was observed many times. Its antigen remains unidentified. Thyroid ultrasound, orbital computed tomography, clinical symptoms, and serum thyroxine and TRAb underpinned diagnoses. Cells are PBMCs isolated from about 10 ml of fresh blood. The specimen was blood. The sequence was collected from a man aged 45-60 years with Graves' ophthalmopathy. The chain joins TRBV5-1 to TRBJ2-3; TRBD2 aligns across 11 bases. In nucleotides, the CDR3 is TGCGCCAGCAGCTGGAGACTAGCGGGAAGCACAGATACGCAGTATTTT. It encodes CASSWRLAGSTDTQYF.